The entry that follows covers one T cell receptor beta chain sequence. As yet, its antigen is unknown. This specimen belongs to a study of post-analysis software for immune sequencing data. Regarding the study as a whole: Roughly five TRBV segments appeared more often in patients than in controls, and TRBV5-6, TRBV5-1 and TRBV20-1 were among these.

The CDR3 length is 13 residues. V trimming: 7 bases; J trimming: 0 bases; junction bases outside the gene matches: 4. Germline values: CDR1 DFQATT, CDR2 SNEGSKA (reference sequence). Unique molecular identifiers were built into the TCR beta cDNA libraries. TCRdb reanalysed the PCR reads using MiXCR and keeps one entry per CDR3 protein. The sample includes more than 350,000 distinct CDR3 sequences, about 39% of them seen just once. The receptor comes from a girl aged 2-10 years with multiple sclerosis. Sequencing was done on a sample of blood. The chain combines TRBV20-1 with TRBJ2-7; 9 nucleotides agree with TRBD2. CDR3 coding DNA: TGCAGTGGGAAGCGGGGGGACTCCTACGAGCAGTACTTC. It yields the protein CSGKRGDSYEQYF.